This T cell receptor (beta chain) was profiled in a study of blood T cell repertoires in COVID-19. As handled by the study authors: Estimated nucleated cell counts came from reference gene primer amplification. Profiling relied on immunoSEQ multiplex PCR, and the TCRdb table lists in-frame clones only, not all of them. V, J and clone size were drawn from that table, and D and trimming were deduced from the DNA. The sample lists some 20,000 clones, roughly 78% occurring once. In germline, CDR1 is ENHRY, CDR2 SYGVKD. CDR3 length: 15 residues. The V gene end was trimmed by 5 bases and the J gene end by 6 bases; junction bases not matched to a gene: 7.

The chain joins TRBV10-3 to TRBJ1-2, with 12 nucleotides matching TRBD1. Sequencing was carried out using peripheral blood. The sequence derives from an elderly man with acute or convalescent COVID-19. The CDR3 DNA reads as TGTGCCATCAGTCCCCGGGGACAGGGGGCGAATGGCTACACCTTC. This codes for CAISPRGQGANGYTF.